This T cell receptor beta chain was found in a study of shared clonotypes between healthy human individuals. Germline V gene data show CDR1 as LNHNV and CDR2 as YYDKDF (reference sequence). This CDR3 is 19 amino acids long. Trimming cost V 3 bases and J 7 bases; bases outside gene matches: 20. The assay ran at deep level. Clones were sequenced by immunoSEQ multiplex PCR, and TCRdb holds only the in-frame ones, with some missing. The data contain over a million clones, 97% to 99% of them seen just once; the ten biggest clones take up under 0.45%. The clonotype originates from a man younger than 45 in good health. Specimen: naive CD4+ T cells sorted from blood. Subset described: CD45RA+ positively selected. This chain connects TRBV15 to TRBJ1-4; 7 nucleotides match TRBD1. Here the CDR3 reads CATSRGTAPFPRDTEKLFF. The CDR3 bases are TGTGCCACCAGCAGGGGGACAGCGCCCTTCCCCCGGGATACTGAAAAACTGTTTTTT.